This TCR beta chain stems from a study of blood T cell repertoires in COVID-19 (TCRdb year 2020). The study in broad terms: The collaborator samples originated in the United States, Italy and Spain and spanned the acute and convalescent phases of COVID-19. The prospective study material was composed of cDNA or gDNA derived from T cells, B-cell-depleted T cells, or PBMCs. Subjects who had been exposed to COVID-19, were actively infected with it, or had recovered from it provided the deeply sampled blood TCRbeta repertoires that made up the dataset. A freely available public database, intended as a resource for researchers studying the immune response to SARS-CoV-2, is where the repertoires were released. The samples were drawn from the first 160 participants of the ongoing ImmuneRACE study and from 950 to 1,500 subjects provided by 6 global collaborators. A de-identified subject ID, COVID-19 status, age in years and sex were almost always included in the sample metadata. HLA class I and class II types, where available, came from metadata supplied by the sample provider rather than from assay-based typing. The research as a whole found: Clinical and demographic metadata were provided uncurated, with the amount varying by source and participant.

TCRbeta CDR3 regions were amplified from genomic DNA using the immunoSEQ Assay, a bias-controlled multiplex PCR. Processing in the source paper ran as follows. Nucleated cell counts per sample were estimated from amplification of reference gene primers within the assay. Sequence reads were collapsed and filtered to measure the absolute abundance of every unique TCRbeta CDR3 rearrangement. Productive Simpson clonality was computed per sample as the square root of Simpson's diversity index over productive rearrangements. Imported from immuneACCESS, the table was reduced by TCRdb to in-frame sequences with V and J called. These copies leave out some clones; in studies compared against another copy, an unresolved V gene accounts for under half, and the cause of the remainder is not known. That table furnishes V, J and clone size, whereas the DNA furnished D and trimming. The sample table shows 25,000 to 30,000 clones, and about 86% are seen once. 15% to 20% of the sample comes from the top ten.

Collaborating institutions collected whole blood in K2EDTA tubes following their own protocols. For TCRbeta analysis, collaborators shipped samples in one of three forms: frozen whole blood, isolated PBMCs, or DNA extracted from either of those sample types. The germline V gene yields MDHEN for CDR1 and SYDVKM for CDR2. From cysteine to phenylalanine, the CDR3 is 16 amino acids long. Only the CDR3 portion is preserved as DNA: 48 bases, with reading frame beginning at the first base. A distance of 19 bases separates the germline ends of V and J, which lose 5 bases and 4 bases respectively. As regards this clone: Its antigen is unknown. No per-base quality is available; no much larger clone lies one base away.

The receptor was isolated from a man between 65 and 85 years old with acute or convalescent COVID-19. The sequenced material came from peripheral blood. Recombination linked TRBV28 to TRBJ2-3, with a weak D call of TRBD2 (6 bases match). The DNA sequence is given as TGTGCCAGCAGTCCTTTTTCGGGAGTTGGCGCAGATACGCAGTATTTT. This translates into CASSPFSGVGADTQYF.